Below are 18 T cell receptor beta chains sequenced from a single sample in a study of response to subunit inactivated influenza vaccine. TCRdb re-called the RT-PCR reads through MiXCR, storing one row per CDR3 protein. The sample includes about 700,000 distinct CDR3 sequences, less than 15% of them seen just once. The material was PBMCs from blood, obtained 14 days before vaccination. The source is a man between 50 and 59 years old who received an inactivated influenza vaccine.

This clonotype was detected a few times. The genes are TRBV7-9 and TRBJ1-2, with 9 bases matching TRBD1. After removal of 1 base from V and 8 bases from J, the junction contained 8 bases not matched to a gene. The CDR3 loop spans 15 amino acids. The germline CDR1 and CDR2 sequences are SEHNR and FQNEAQ (reference sequence). DNA of the CDR3: TGTGCCAGCAGCTTAGAAACAGGGGGCGAGGGCGGCTACACCTTC. It specifies CASSLETGGEGGYTF.

This clonotype turned up a few times. The chain is built from TRBV11-2 and TRBJ1-1; D gene unclear. CDR3 size: 14 residues. Germline V gene lookup returns CDR1 SGHAT and CDR2 FQNNGV. The V and J ends lost 2 bases and 0 bases respectively, with 7 bases between them. In DNA form, the CDR3 reads TGTGCCAGCAGCTTAAACGTCATGAACACTGAAGCTTTCTTT. Protein: CASSLNVMNTEAFF.

This clonotype was counted many times. The chain is built from TRBV18 and TRBJ2-3; D gene ambiguous. This CDR3 is built from 17 residues. Per the germline V gene, CDR1 is KGHSH and CDR2 is LQKENI. V dropped 2 bases and J dropped 2 bases, with 17 bases sitting between them. The CDR3 region has the DNA TGTGCCAGCTCACCAGGATTCAGACCCATCAACACAGATACGCAGTATTTT. Translation gives CASSPGFRPINTDTQYF.

The sample holds many counts of this clonotype. The J gene is TRBJ1-5, the V gene TRBV12-3 or TRBV12-4; D remains unclear. Trimming took 1 base from V and 3 from J, leaving 4 bases between them. CDR3 length equals 13 residues. CDR3 coding DNA: TGTGCCAGCAGTTTAGGTACCAATCAGCCCCAGCATTTT. It codes for CASSLGTNQPQHF.

This clonotype was found a few times. The V call is TRBV7-2, the J call TRBJ1-5; D possibly corresponds to TRBD1 (6 bases). This CDR3 has 14 residues. V was clipped by 5 bases and J by 1 base, with 9 bases between them. CDR1 is SGHTA, CDR2 FQGNSA, per germline. The CDR3, as DNA: TGTGCCAGCAGCGCCGACAGGAGCAATCAGCCCCAGCATTTT. Amino acid sequence: CASSADRSNQPQHF.

The chain links TRBV5-5 to TRBJ2-2; the match to TRBD1 covers 9 bases. J lost 7 bases, V lost 4 bases, and 8 bases had no gene match. CDR1 is SGHKS and CDR2 is YYEKEE in the germline V gene (reference sequence). The CDR3 sequence is 15 residues long. For the CDR3, the DNA is TGTGCCAGCAGCCCACCGGGACAGGGAGGCGGGGAGCTGTTTTTT. Translation: CASSPPGQGGGELFF.

This clonotype has a handful of counts. The chain carries TRBV4-1 and TRBJ2-1, with D perhaps assigned TRBD1 or TRBD2 (5 bases each). Germline CDR1 reads MGHRA; CDR2 reads YSYEKL. This CDR3 contains 16 residues. The V gene lost 0 bases and the J gene lost 7 bases, with 16 bases spanning the gap. This CDR3 reads CASSQEWNAWGNEQFF. The CDR3 bases are TGCGCCAGCAGCCAAGAATGGAACGCATGGGGGAATGAGCAGTTCTTC.

This rearrangement joins TRBV13 to TRBJ2-7; 10 bases line up with TRBD2. CDR1 and CDR2 from the germline V gene are PRHDT and FYEKMQ (reference sequence). The trim removed 3 bases at V and 6 bases at J, leaving 11 bases unmatched. The CDR3 length is 16 residues. DNA of the CDR3: TGTGCCAGCAGCTTTCTTAGTACTAGCGGGACTACCGAGCAGTACTTC. Amino acids: CASSFLSTSGTTEQYF.

In its sample, this clonotype was seen a few times. The gene calls are TRBV29-1 and TRBJ2-1, with D maybe TRBD1 (6 bases). The CDR3 runs 14 residues. V shed 6 bases and J shed 2 bases, with 14 bases lying between them. CDR1 and CDR2 from the germline V gene are SQVTM and ANQGSEA. The CDR3 sequence: CSVGAQGTYNEQFF. The CDR3 DNA reads as TGCAGCGTGGGGGCCCAGGGAACCTACAATGAGCAGTTCTTC.

This rearrangement joins TRBV6-2 or TRBV6-3 to TRBJ2-1; possible D gene TRBD2, 6 bases. Between the trimmed V and J ends, which lost 8 bases and 7 bases, there was a span of 15 bases. CDR1 and CDR2 from the germline V gene are MNHEY and SVGEGT. The CDR3 has 13 amino acids. CDR3: CASSGRELNEQFF. The DNA for the CDR3 is TGTGCCAGCTCGGGTCGGGAGTTGAATGAGCAGTTCTTC.

This chain links TRBV12-3 or TRBV12-4 with TRBJ1-2; weak D call: TRBD1 (5 bases). Deletions cut 1 base from V and 3 bases from J, with 12 bases between. The CDR3 covers 15 residues. This CDR3 reads CASSLGGRIDYGYTF. CDR3 nucleotide sequence: TGTGCCAGCAGTTTAGGGGGGAGAATCGACTATGGCTACACCTTC.

This clonotype was seen more than once but under ten times. CDR3 nucleotide sequence: TGTGCCAGCAGCTTAAGGTACAGGGACGAGCAGTACTTC. Translating it yields CASSLRYRDEQYF. The J gene is TRBJ2-7, the V gene TRBV7-3, with D possibly being TRBD1 (6 bases). The CDR3 spans 13 residues. Germline V gene data show CDR1 as SGHTA and CDR2 as FQGTGA. Trimming cost V 1 base and J 5 bases, with 9 bases left between them. Full variable domain (missing parts from reference TRBV7-3 and TRBJ2-7): GAGVSQTPSNKVTEKGKYVELRCDPISGHTALYWYRQSLGQGPEFLIYFQGTGAADDSGLPNDRFFAVRPEGSVSTLKIQRTERGDSAVYLCASSLRYRDEQYFGPGTRLTVT.

J is TRBJ1-1 and V is TRBV6-2 or TRBV6-3; D may be TRBD1 (5 bases). The CDR3 extends over 16 amino acids. V lost 7 bases and J 0 bases, leaving 18 bases between the germline ends. Germline loops: CDR1 MNHEY, CDR2 SVGEGT. The chain's CDR3 is CASTRSRQRLNTEAFF. Here the CDR3 DNA reads TGTGCCAGCACCAGAAGCCGACAGCGGTTGAACACTGAAGCTTTCTTT.

A few counts support this clonotype. The chain employs TRBV10-3 and TRBJ2-5; D is perhaps TRBD2 (6 bases). V lost 6 bases and J lost 3, with 8 bases in between. CDR3 length equals 12 residues. CDR1 ENHRY and CDR2 SYGVKD come from the germline V gene. CDR3 sequence reads: CAISPGEETQYF. The DNA for the CDR3 is TGTGCCATCAGCCCGGGGGAAGAGACCCAGTACTTC.

In this sample, this clonotype turned up many times. The V and J genes are TRBV2 and TRBJ2-2; D not resolved. The CDR3 is 12 amino acids. The germline V gene has CDR1 SNHLY and CDR2 FYNNEI. Between the trimmed V and J ends, which lost 4 bases and 6 bases, there was a span of 6 bases. The CDR3 DNA is TGTGCCAGCAGTGCGGCCCCCGGGGAGCTGTTTTTT. It translates to CASSAAPGELFF.

This clonotype was recorded at least ten times. The J gene is TRBJ2-1, the V gene TRBV6-2 or TRBV6-3; 9 positions agree with TRBD2. Trimming at V came to 0 bases and at J to 4 bases, leaving 4 bases not matched to a gene. Germline V gene sequence: CDR1 MNHEY, CDR2 SVGEGT. The CDR3 is made up of 16 amino acids. Written as DNA, the CDR3 is TGTGCCAGCAGTTACTCCTTGACTAGCGGTTACAATGAGCAGTTCTTC. Translating it yields CASSYSLTSGYNEQFF.

The chain employs TRBV15 and TRBJ1-6; D unresolved. CDR3 size: 13 residues. In germline, CDR1 is LNHNV, CDR2 YYDKDF (reference sequence). Trimming removed 7 bases from V and 10 bases from J, with 14 bases in between. CDR3 sequence reads: CATTAPDGSPLHF. Here the CDR3 DNA reads TGTGCCACCACAGCTCCTGATGGATCACCCCTCCACTTT.

The V and J genes are TRBV24-1 and TRBJ2-7, with 11 positions matching TRBD1. V lost 3 bases to trimming and J lost 6 bases; unmatched junction nucleotides: 3. Germline-derived CDR1 and CDR2 are KGHDR and SFDVKD. This CDR3 contains 14 residues. CDR3 bases: TGTGCCACCAGTGATCCGGGGACAGGGGGCGAGCAGTACTTC. Its protein product is CATSDPGTGGEQYF.